Included here is one T cell receptor beta chain sequence, with context. Its antigen is unidentified. This record belongs to a study of T cells in Graves' hyperthyroidism and ophthalmopathy. Study-wide context: Peripheral blood was collected at initial diagnosis, before any treatment.

General observations from the study: A model of 13 V-J pairs discriminated ophthalmopathy from stable hyperthyroidism.

The germline gives CDR1 DFQATT, CDR2 SNEGSKA (reference sequence). Trimming took off 4 bases at V and 1 base at J, with 16 bases between the two ends. The CDR3 spans 16 residues. RNA transcripts yielded amplified TCR beta CDR3 regions. The TCR CDR3 first-round RT-PCR relied on the HTBI primer set. TCRdb used MiXCR to reprocess the multiplex PCR reads, holding one entry per CDR3 protein. Of approximately 330,000 distinct CDR3 sequences listed, about 20% were seen once; the top ten hold approximately 49%. Hyperthyroidism was newly diagnosed in patients aged 18 to 65 (duration under 2 months). Clinical symptoms, serum thyroxine, TRAb, thyroid ultrasound and orbital computed tomography informed diagnoses.

V usage is TRBV20-1 and J usage is TRBJ2-2; maybe TRBD1 (5 bases). The TCR originated in a woman in her forties or fifties with Graves' hyperthyroidism. The source material was blood. CDR3: CSAIPLQTVNTGELFF. The CDR3 DNA follows: TGCAGTGCTATCCCCCTACAGACAGTGAACACCGGGGAGCTGTTTTTT.